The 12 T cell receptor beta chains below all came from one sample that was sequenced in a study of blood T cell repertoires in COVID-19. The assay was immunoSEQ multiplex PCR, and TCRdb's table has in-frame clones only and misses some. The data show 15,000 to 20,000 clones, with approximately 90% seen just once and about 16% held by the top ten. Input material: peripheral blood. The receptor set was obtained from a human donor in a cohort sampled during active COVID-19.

CDR3: CASSTWRPNTEAFF. As DNA, the CDR3 is TGTGCCAGCAGTACATGGCGGCCGAACACTGAAGCTTTCTTT. V and J are TRBV28 and TRBJ1-1; no clear D. The CDR3 has 14 residues. Germline V gives CDR1 MDHEN, CDR2 SYDVKM. Trimming removed 5 bases at V and 1 base at J, with 11 bases between.

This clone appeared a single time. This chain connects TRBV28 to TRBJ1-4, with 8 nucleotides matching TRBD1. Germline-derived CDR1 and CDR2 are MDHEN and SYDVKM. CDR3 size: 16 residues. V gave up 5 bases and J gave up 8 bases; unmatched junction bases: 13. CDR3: CASSVRGRGEGEKLFF. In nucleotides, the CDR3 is TGTGCCAGCAGTGTCAGGGGGCGGGGTGAGGGCGAAAAACTGTTTTTT.

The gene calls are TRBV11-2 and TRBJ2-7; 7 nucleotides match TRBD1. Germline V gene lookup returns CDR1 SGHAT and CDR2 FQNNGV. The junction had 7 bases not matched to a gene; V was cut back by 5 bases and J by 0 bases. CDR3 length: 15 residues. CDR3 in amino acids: CASSLDRTGSYEQYF. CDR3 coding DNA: TGTGCCAGCAGCCTGGACAGGACGGGCTCCTACGAGCAGTACTTC.

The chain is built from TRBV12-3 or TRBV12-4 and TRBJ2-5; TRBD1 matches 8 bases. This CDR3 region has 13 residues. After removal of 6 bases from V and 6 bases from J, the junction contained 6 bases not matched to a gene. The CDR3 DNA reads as TGTGCCAGCAGCTCTACAGGGGGGCAGACCCAGTACTTC. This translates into CASSSTGGQTQYF.

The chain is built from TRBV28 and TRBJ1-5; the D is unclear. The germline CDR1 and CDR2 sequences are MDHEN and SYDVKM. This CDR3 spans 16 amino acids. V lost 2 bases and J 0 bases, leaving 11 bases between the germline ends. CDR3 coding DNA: TGTGCCAGCAGTTTAACGGACGGACTTAGCAATCAGCCCCAGCATTTT. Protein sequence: CASSLTDGLSNQPQHF.

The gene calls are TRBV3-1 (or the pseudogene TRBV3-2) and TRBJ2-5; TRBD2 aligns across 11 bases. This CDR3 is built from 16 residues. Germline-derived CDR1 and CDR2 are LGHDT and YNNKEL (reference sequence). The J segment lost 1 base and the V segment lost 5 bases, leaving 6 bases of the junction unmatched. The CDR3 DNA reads TGTGCCAGCAGCGTTCGTGGGACTAGCGGCCAAGAGACCCAGTACTTC. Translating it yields CASSVRGTSGQETQYF.

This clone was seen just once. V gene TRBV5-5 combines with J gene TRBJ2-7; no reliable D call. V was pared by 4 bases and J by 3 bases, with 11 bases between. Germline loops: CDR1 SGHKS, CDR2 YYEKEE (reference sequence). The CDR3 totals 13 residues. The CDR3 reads CASSQVTVYEQYF. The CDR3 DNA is TGTGCCAGCAGCCAAGTCACGGTCTACGAGCAGTACTTC.

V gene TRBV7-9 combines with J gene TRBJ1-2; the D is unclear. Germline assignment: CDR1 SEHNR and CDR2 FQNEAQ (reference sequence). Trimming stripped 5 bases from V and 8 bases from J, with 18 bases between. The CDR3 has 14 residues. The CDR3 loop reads CASSQPGRGLGYTF. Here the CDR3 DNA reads TGTGCCAGCAGCCAGCCCGGGCGGGGATTAGGCTACACCTTC.

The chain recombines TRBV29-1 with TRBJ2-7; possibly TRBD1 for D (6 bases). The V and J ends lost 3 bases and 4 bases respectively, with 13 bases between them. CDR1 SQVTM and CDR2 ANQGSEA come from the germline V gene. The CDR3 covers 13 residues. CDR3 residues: CSVDDGRGYEQYF. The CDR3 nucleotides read TGCAGCGTTGATGATGGAAGGGGGTACGAGCAGTACTTC.

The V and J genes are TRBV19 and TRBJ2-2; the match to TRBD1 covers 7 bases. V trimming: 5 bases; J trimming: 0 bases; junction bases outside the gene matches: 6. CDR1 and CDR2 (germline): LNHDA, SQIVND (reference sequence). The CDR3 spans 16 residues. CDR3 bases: TGTGCCAGTAGTTACGCCAGGGGGACGAACACCGGGGAGCTGTTTTTT. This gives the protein CASSYARGTNTGELFF.

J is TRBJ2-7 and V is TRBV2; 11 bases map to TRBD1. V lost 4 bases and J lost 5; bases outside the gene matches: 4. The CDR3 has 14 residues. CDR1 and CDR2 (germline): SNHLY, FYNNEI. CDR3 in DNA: TGTGCCAGCAGTGTGGACAGGGGGCCCCACGAGCAGTACTTC. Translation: CASSVDRGPHEQYF.

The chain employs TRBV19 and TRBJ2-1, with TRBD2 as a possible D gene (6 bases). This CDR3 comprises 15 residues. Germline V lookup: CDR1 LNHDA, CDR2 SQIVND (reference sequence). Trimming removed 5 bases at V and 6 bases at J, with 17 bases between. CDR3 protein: CASSPSAGSSNEQFF. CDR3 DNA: TGTGCCAGTAGTCCGTCGGCGGGGTCAAGCAATGAGCAGTTCTTC.